This TCR beta chain was profiled in a study of OX40 agonist ivuxolimab in advanced cancers. Study information: Antecedent anti-PD-1, anti-PD-L1 or anti-CTLA-4 therapy was permissible, with roughly 36% having received some.

The repertoire was sequenced with immunoSEQ multiplex PCR; TCRdb's copy has only in-frame clones and lacks some. Here the sample spans about 56,000 clones, approximately 83% being singletons. Notes on the study in general: Clonal expansion was seen in CD4+ and CD8+ blood T cells by week 6 at 0.1 to 3.0 mg/kg. Low normalized T-cell clonal expansion was additionally recorded for some nonresponders.

This CDR3 spans 13 amino acids. The V gene lost 5 bases and the J gene lost 5 bases, with 12 bases spanning the gap. Germline assignment: CDR1 MGHRA and CDR2 YSYEKL. Comments on this clone: The target antigen is unknown.

If patients had autoimmune disease history or systemic immunosuppression, they were excluded. This clonotype was sampled from an adult with an advanced solid tumor such as melanoma, head and neck, liver or kidney cancer. The chain couples TRBV4-1 to TRBJ1-1, with D possibly being TRBD1 (5 bases). Specimen: CD4+ or CD8+ T cells sorted from blood, collected in a trial of the OX40 agonist ivuxolimab. The CDR3 nucleotides are TGCGCCAGCAGCTCGTCAGGGTCGACTGAAGCTTTCTTT. It specifies CASSSSGSTEAFF.